This entry describes one T cell receptor (beta chain). Here immunoSEQ multiplex PCR was the method, and the copy in TCRdb shows in-frame clones only, minus some. The sample includes 200,000 to 300,000 clones, roughly nine tenths of them seen just once. The record originates from a study of blood T cell repertoires in COVID-19. Each recovered donor of Cohort 3 presented with two negative PCRs, clearance, or symptom resolution. The sequence came from a woman between 18 and 29 years old who had recovered from COVID-19. The specimen was PBMCs or T cells enriched from blood (not recorded which).

The CDR3 is CAISESMQGRSGNTIYF. The DNA of the CDR3 is TGTGCCATCAGTGAGTCAATGCAGGGGCGCTCTGGAAACACCATATATTTT. The rearrangement uses TRBV10-3 and TRBJ1-3, with a possible D match to TRBD1 (6 bases). The CDR3 is 17 amino acids. Germline V lookup: CDR1 ENHRY, CDR2 SYGVKD. Trimming took off 0 bases at V and 0 bases at J, with 12 bases between the two ends.